This TCR beta chain was sequenced in a study of shared clonotypes between healthy human individuals. Only in-frame clones appear in the TCRdb table, and some are missing; sequencing was by immunoSEQ multiplex PCR. The profile shows about 2 million clones, 90% to 95% of them singletons. Input material: naive CD4+ T cells sorted from blood. Described subset: CD45RA+ positively selected. The TCR was taken from a man younger than 35 in good health.

This CDR3 reads CASRGGGTTQYF. Here the CDR3 DNA reads TGTGCCAGCAGGGGCGGGGGGACCACCCAGTACTTC. This chain connects TRBV2 to TRBJ2-5, with 8 bases lining up with TRBD2. The V and J ends lost 6 bases and 8 bases, in that order; junction bases with no gene match: 5. CDR3 length: 12 residues. Germline V gives CDR1 SNHLY, CDR2 FYNNEI.